This T cell receptor (beta chain) was recorded in a study of blood T cell repertoires in COVID-19. Per the study methods: For nucleated cells, counts were estimated from reference gene primer amplification. Profiled with immunoSEQ multiplex PCR; TCRdb holds only in-frame clones, not every one. V and J calls and clone size are copied from that table; D and trimming were computed from the DNA. The data show about 290,000 clones, around 85% seen once. In germline, CDR1 is LGHNA, CDR2 YNFKEQ. V shed 2 bases and J 0 bases; nucleotides not matched to a gene: 8. This CDR3 region has 18 residues. The gene calls are TRBV4-2 and TRBJ2-3, with 10 bases that match TRBD2. The material sequenced was peripheral blood. This clonotype originated in a woman aged 50 to 60 with active or convalescent COVID-19. CDR3 in DNA: TGTGCCAGCAGCCAACAGATCCGGACTAGCGGAAGCACAGATACGCAGTATTTT. This gives the protein CASSQQIRTSGSTDTQYF.